This entry is about one T cell receptor beta chain. Its antigen remains unidentified. The approximately 120-subject validation cohort, separate from the 666-subject first cohort, included the donors. This record belongs to a study of cytomegalovirus exposure and HLA in healthy donors. Regarding the study as a whole: Later, an analysis found that TCR clusters from the first cohort tended to co-occur in the 110 or so validation repertoires. Many donors shared some public TCRs, even though most TCR sequences were rare. Reports described diagnosis of cytomegalovirus status by the classifier as highly specific and sensitive.

Using immunoSEQ multiplex PCR, the repertoire was profiled, and TCRdb retains in-frame clones only, with some absent. The sample includes more than 95,000 clones, roughly 89% of them seen just once. CDR3 length equals 14 residues. Germline V gives CDR1 SGHVS, CDR2 FQNEAQ. The trim removed 5 bases at V and 6 bases at J, leaving 10 bases unmatched. The chain uses TRBV7-8 and TRBJ2-7; 7 bases are shared with TRBD1. This TCR was recovered from a woman younger than 35 in good health and CMV-seronegative. Specimen: PBMCs. The CDR3 nucleotides are TGTGCCAGCAGCATAAGACAGGGTTTATCCGAGCAGTACTTC. This translates into CASSIRQGLSEQYF.